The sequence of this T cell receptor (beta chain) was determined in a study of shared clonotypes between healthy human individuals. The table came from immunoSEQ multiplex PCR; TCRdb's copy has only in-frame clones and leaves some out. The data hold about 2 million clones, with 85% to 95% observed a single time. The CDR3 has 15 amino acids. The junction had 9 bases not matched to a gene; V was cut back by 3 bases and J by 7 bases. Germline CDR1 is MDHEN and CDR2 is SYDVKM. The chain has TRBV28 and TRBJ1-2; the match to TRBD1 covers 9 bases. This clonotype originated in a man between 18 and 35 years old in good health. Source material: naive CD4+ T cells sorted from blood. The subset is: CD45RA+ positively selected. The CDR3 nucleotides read TGTGCCAGCAGTTTCTCCGACAGGGGGTCCGGTGGCTACACCTTC. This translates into CASSFSDRGSGGYTF.